This T cell receptor (beta chain) was sequenced for a study of cytomegalovirus exposure and HLA in healthy donors. Germline V gives CDR1 LGHNA, CDR2 YSLEER. Trimming pared 3 bases from V and 1 base from J, leaving 13 bases between. The CDR3 spans 15 residues. Use of 60 Vbeta and 13 Jbeta primers characterized the PCR. Measured with immunoSEQ multiplex PCR; TCRdb has only the in-frame clones, and not every one. The sample records fewer than 150,000 clones, 80% being singletons. This TCR was sampled from a male donor in good health and CMV-seronegative. What was sequenced was PBMCs. This chain links TRBV4-3 with TRBJ2-7; TRBD2 is a possible D gene (5 bases). Here the CDR3 DNA reads TGCGCCAGCAGCCACGGGCAGGAGGCTTCCTACGAGCAGTACTTC. Its translation: CASSHGQEASYEQYF.